These T cell receptor beta chains were read from a single sample in a study of T cells in Graves' hyperthyroidism and ophthalmopathy. In TCRdb, the multiplex PCR reads were re-called with MiXCR into one record per CDR3 protein. The table shows about 660,000 distinct CDR3 sequences, with roughly 45% occurring only once. The sample taken for sequencing was peripheral blood or thyroid tissue (not recorded which). The receptors were gathered from an adult man with Graves' disease, either hyperthyroidism or ophthalmopathy (not recorded which). Each CDR3 is given with its conserved first and last residue. Fields, in order: CDR3 DNA, CDR3 protein, J gene, V gene, clone size, D gene. A D gene is named only where the DNA matches it firmly. Size is omitted from some rows. Given values are once, few, many or a class for expanded clones.

DNA: TGTGCCAGCAGTTACTCGGGGGCTGAAGCTTTCTTT
CDR3: CASSYSGAEAFF
J: TRBJ1-1
V: TRBV6-5
size: few
D: -

DNA: TGTGCCAGCAGCCCGGACACTGGGCTCCTCCACTTT
CDR3: CASSPDTGLLHF
J: TRBJ1-6
V: TRBV7-8
size: -
D: -

DNA: TGCAGTGCCACAGGGGGCGCGTCGATCGGCTACACCTTC
CDR3: CSATGGASIGYTF
J: TRBJ1-2
V: TRBV20-1
size: many
D: TRBD1

DNA: TGTGCCAGCAGCTTAGGGCTGGGATATGAAAAACTGTTTTTT
CDR3: CASSLGLGYEKLFF
J: TRBJ1-4
V: TRBV7-9
size: many
D: -

DNA: TGTGCCAGTAGGAAACGACAGGGGCTAGGAGGGCAAGAGACCCAGTACTTC
CDR3: CASRKRQGLGGQETQYF
J: TRBJ2-5
V: TRBV19
size: -
D: TRBD1

DNA: TGCAGTGCTAGATGGGCGGGAGAAAGGGGAAGACGGTACGAGCAGTACTTC
CDR3: CSARWAGERGRRYEQYF
J: TRBJ2-7
V: TRBV20-1
size: -
D: TRBD2

DNA: TGTGCCAGCAGCTTAGCGCGAGAGCTATTAGAGACCCAGTACTTC
CDR3: CASSLARELLETQYF
J: TRBJ2-5
V: TRBV7-9
size: few
D: -

DNA: TGCGCCAGCAGTGTTTCACGGAACAGTCAGCCCCAGCATTTT
CDR3: CASSVSRNSQPQHF
J: TRBJ1-5
V: TRBV2
size: -
D: -

DNA: TGTGCCCCCAAGGACAGAGCTGACCAAGAGACCCAGTACTTC
CDR3: CAPKDRADQETQYF
J: TRBJ2-5
V: TRBV10-3
size: -
D: -

DNA: TGTGCCACCAGCAGCGGGACAGGGGGCTCCTACGAGCAGTACTTC
CDR3: CATSSGTGGSYEQYF
J: TRBJ2-7
V: TRBV15
size: -
D: TRBD1

DNA: TGTGCCAGCAGCTTAACCGCAGGGAGGTATGGCTACACCTTC
CDR3: CASSLTAGRYGYTF
J: TRBJ1-2
V: TRBV5-4
size: -
D: -

DNA: TGCGCCAGCAGCTTGGTGGGGTCGGATGAAAAACTGTTTTTT
CDR3: CASSLVGSDEKLFF
J: TRBJ1-4
V: TRBV5-1
size: -
D: -

DNA: TGTGCCAGCTACGGGCAGGGGTTCGATGGCTACACCTTC
CDR3: CASYGQGFDGYTF
J: TRBJ1-2
V: TRBV25-1
size: -
D: -

DNA: TGTGCCAGCAGCGTAGCCCTAGCGGGGGAGACCCAGTACTTC
CDR3: CASSVALAGETQYF
J: TRBJ2-5
V: TRBV9
size: few
D: TRBD2

DNA: TGCAGTGCTCAAACCATATATTTT
CDR3: CSAQTIYF
J: TRBJ1-3
V: TRBV20-1
size: -
D: -

DNA: TGTGCCAGCAGTTACTCGAGAGACAGGACTATCAATCAGCCCCAGCATTTT
CDR3: CASSYSRDRTINQPQHF
J: TRBJ1-5
V: TRBV6-1
size: -
D: -

DNA: TGTGCTGGCAGCTTAGACAGGGGGGACGAGCAGTACTTC
CDR3: CAGSLDRGDEQYF
J: TRBJ2-7
V: TRBV7-7
size: -
D: TRBD1

DNA: TGTGCCAGCAGCTCGGATGTTAATGAGCAGTTCTTC
CDR3: CASSSDVNEQFF
J: TRBJ2-1
V: TRBV11-2
size: -
D: -

DNA: TGTGCCATCAGCCAAGTAGAGGAGACCCAGTACTTC
CDR3: CAISQVEETQYF
J: TRBJ2-5
V: TRBV10-3
size: -
D: -

DNA: TGTGCCAGCTTTGGACAGGGGAGGGATTCACCCCTCCACTTT
CDR3: CASFGQGRDSPLHF
J: TRBJ1-6
V: TRBV7-8
size: few
D: TRBD1

DNA: TGTGCCAGCAGCCAAGGCCAAGGGATAGAGACCCAGTACTTC
CDR3: CASSQGQGIETQYF
J: TRBJ2-5
V: TRBV16
size: -
D: -

DNA: TGTGCCAGCAGCGAGGACGGATATAGCAATCAGCCCCAGCATTTT
CDR3: CASSEDGYSNQPQHF
J: TRBJ1-5
V: TRBV2
size: many
D: -

DNA: TGTGCCAGCAGCCCCGCCTACGAGCAGTACTTC
CDR3: CASSPAYEQYF
J: TRBJ2-7
V: TRBV7-8
size: many
D: -

DNA: TGTGCCAGCAGTTTCGGTAAAAGCGGCTACACCTTC
CDR3: CASSFGKSGYTF
J: TRBJ1-2
V: TRBV28
size: few
D: -

DNA: TGTGCCAGCAGAGCGGGGAGCACTGAAGCTTTCTTT
CDR3: CASRAGSTEAFF
J: TRBJ1-1
V: TRBV2
size: -
D: -

DNA: TGTGCCAGCAGCACGCAGGGACAGGGGGCCGCGAACACCGGGGAGCTGTTTTTT
CDR3: CASSTQGQGAANTGELFF
J: TRBJ2-2
V: TRBV7-8
size: -
D: TRBD1

DNA: TGTGCCAGCAGCCCTCAGGGTGGACTGAACTATGGCTACACCTTC
CDR3: CASSPQGGLNYGYTF
J: TRBJ1-2
V: TRBV7-2
size: -
D: -

DNA: TGTGCCAGCAGTTACTCGGCTCCGGGAGGGCCCACAGAGACCCAGTACTTC
CDR3: CASSYSAPGGPTETQYF
J: TRBJ2-5
V: TRBV6-5
size: -
D: TRBD2

DNA: TGTGCCAGCAGCTTAAGTGGGGTTCCCGCGGACCAGTACTTC
CDR3: CASSLSGVPADQYF
J: TRBJ2-5
V: TRBV7-9
size: many
D: -

DNA: TGTGCCAGCAGCTTAGCGCGCGGCTCTGGGTACGAGCAGTACTTC
CDR3: CASSLARGSGYEQYF
J: TRBJ2-7
V: TRBV7-2
size: -
D: -

DNA: TGTGCCAGCAGTGGCGTGACAAGCTCCTATAATTCACCCCTCCACTTT
CDR3: CASSGVTSSYNSPLHF
J: TRBJ1-6
V: TRBV2
size: -
D: -

DNA: TGTGCCAGCAGTGCCGTCGGGGTGAAGGATCAGCCCCAGCATTTT
CDR3: CASSAVGVKDQPQHF
J: TRBJ1-5
V: TRBV7-2
size: few
D: -

DNA: TGTGCCAGCAGGACGCACCCGAACACTGAAGCTTTCTTT
CDR3: CASRTHPNTEAFF
J: TRBJ1-1
V: TRBV12-3/TRBV12-4
size: many
D: -

DNA: TGTGCCAGCAGAGCGACAGGGCGAGGCCCCTATGGCTACACCTTC
CDR3: CASRATGRGPYGYTF
J: TRBJ1-2
V: TRBV2
size: few
D: TRBD1

DNA: TGTGCCAGCAGCGACGCCGTAGGGACAGGGTCCCAGCCCCAGCATTTT
CDR3: CASSDAVGTGSQPQHF
J: TRBJ1-5
V: TRBV7-2
size: -
D: TRBD1

DNA: TGTGCCATCAGTGAGTCGGGACAGGGGGATTCACCCCTCCACTTT
CDR3: CAISESGQGDSPLHF
J: TRBJ1-6
V: TRBV10-3
size: many
D: TRBD1

DNA: TGTGCCAGTAGTCCGACAGGGCAGGGCTACGAGCAGTACTTC
CDR3: CASSPTGQGYEQYF
J: TRBJ2-7
V: TRBV19
size: many
D: TRBD1

DNA: TGTGCTAGTGGTTTGGTGCACGGACAGCTTGGAAACACCATATATTTT
CDR3: CASGLVHGQLGNTIYF
J: TRBJ1-3
V: TRBV12-5
size: -
D: -

DNA: TGTGCCAGCAGTTACGGCGGTTCCCAAGAGACCCAGTACTTC
CDR3: CASSYGGSQETQYF
J: TRBJ2-5
V: TRBV6-5
size: few
D: -

DNA: TGCAGTGCTATTAGGGACTACGAGCAGTACTTC
CDR3: CSAIRDYEQYF
J: TRBJ2-7
V: TRBV20-1
size: -
D: -

DNA: TGCAGTGCTACCACCATAGCGGGAAGGCAAGAGACCCAGTACTTC
CDR3: CSATTIAGRQETQYF
J: TRBJ2-5
V: TRBV20-1
size: -
D: TRBD2

DNA: TGTGCCACCATTTGGACAGGGAATTCACCCCTCCACTTT
CDR3: CATIWTGNSPLHF
J: TRBJ1-6
V: TRBV24-1
size: -
D: TRBD1

DNA: TGCAGTGCTACCAGACAGCCCTTGAAAGCTTTCTTT
CDR3: CSATRQPLKAFF
J: TRBJ1-1
V: TRBV20-1
size: -
D: -

DNA: TGTGCCAGCAGCCAAGCCAGCGGGAGGTACACCGGGGAGCTGTTTTTT
CDR3: CASSQASGRYTGELFF
J: TRBJ2-2
V: TRBV7-9
size: -
D: TRBD2

DNA: TGTGCCAGCAGCTTGAATAGCGGGAGGGAAGAGACCCAGTACTTC
CDR3: CASSLNSGREETQYF
J: TRBJ2-5
V: TRBV7-9
size: few
D: TRBD2